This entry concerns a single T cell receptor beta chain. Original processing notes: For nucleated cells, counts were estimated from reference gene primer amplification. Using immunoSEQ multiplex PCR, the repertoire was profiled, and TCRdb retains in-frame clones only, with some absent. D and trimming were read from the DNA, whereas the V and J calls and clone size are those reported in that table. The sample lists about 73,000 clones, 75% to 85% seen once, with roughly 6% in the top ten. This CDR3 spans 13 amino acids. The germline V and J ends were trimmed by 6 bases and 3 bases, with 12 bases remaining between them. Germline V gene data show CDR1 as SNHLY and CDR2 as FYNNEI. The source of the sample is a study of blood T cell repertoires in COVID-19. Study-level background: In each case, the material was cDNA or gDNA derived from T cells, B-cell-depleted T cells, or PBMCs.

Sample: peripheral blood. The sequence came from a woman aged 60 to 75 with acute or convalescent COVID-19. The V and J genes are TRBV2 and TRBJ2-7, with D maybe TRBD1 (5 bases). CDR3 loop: CASRGLLGYEQYF. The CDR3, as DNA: TGTGCCAGCAGGGGGCTTTTAGGCTACGAGCAGTACTTC.